This T cell receptor beta chain was observed in a study of blood T cell repertoires in COVID-19 (dated by TCRdb to the early 2020s). In the study overall: Samples covering the acute and convalescent phases of COVID-19 were provided by collaborators in the United States, Italy and Spain. Sample metadata almost always included a de-identified subject ID, COVID-19 status, age in years and sex. Samples were obtained from the ongoing ImmuneRACE study (first 160 participants) and from about 1,300 subjects provided by 6 global collaborators. Deeply sampled blood TCRbeta repertoires from subjects exposed to, actively infected with, or recovered from COVID-19 were included in the dataset. The repertoires were released in a freely available public database meant as a resource for research on the immune response to SARS-CoV-2. The prospective study material was composed of cDNA or gDNA derived from T cells, B-cell-depleted T cells, or PBMCs. Where available, HLA class I and class II types were taken from metadata supplied by the sample provider and were not determined by assay-based typing. Overall study outcomes, separate from this receptor: How much clinical and demographic metadata was included differed by source and by participant, and the metadata was provided uncurated.

From the cysteine up to the phenylalanine, the CDR3 has a length of 14 residues. Just CDR3 DNA is preserved here, 42 bases in frame from base 1. Based on the germline V gene, the CDR1 and CDR2 sequences are SGHRS and YFSETQ. V sheds 0 bases and J sheds 1 base, leaving 7 bases between their ends. TCRbeta CDR3 regions were amplified from genomic DNA using the immunoSEQ Assay, a bias-controlled multiplex PCR. The original methods were these. Nucleated cell counts per sample were estimated from amplification of reference gene primers within the assay. To quantify the absolute abundance of each unique TCRbeta CDR3 rearrangement, sequence reads were collapsed and filtered. Productive Simpson clonality was computed per sample as the square root of Simpson's diversity index over productive rearrangements. Drawn from immuneACCESS, this table holds only the in-frame rearrangements with V and J called that TCRdb kept. Clones are partly lost; checked studies trace under half to an unresolved V gene and leave the rest unexplained. D and trimming were read from the DNA, whereas the V and J calls and clone size are those reported in that table. The sample table records 140,000 or so clones; more than 65% of these occur just once. The top ten constitute about 10% of the sample.

Whole blood was collected in K2EDTA tubes by collaborating institutions according to the institutions' own protocols. For TCRbeta analysis, collaborators shipped samples in one of three forms: frozen whole blood, isolated PBMCs, or DNA extracted from either of those sample types. To note about this clone: There is no known antigen for this receptor. Qualities for individual bases were not recorded, and no much larger clone is one base off.

Sequencing was performed on peripheral blood. This clonotype was obtained from a man aged 55 to 70 with active or convalescent COVID-19. The chain joins TRBV5-1 to TRBJ1-1; TRBD1 is possibly the D segment (5 matching bases). CDR3 region: CASSLGQRNTEAFF. The sequenced DNA: TGCGCCAGCAGCTTGGGACAGCGGAACACTGAAGCTTTCTTT. With the rest looked up from the reference TRBV5-1 and TRBJ1-1 genes rather than sequenced, the full variable domain is KAGVTQTPRYLIKTRGQQVTLSCSPISGHRSVSWYQQTPGQGLQFLFEYFSETQRNKGNFPGRFSGRQFSNSRSEMNVSTLELGDSALYLCASSLGQRNTEAFFGQGTRLTVV.